The 7 T cell receptor beta chains in this list originate from one sample, sequenced in a study of T cell responses to AZD1222 COVID-19 vaccine. Only in-frame clones appear in the TCRdb table, and some are missing; sequencing was by immunoSEQ multiplex PCR. The profile shows tens of thousands of clones, 85% to 90% of them singletons. Sequencing used peripheral blood, obtained on day 0 of AZD1222 vaccination. All receptors derive from an adult in good health.

The V call is TRBV5-5, the J call TRBJ1-2; D call uncertain. V was trimmed by 7 bases and J by 2 bases, leaving 9 bases between them. This CDR3 has 12 residues. The V gene's germline CDR1 is SGHKS and CDR2 YYEKEE (reference sequence). CDR3 coding DNA: TGTGCCAGCGGAGGGTCGAACTATGGCTACACCTTC. Translation gives CASGGSNYGYTF. The full variable domain, its missing parts supplied by reference TRBV5-5 and TRBJ1-2, is DAGVTQSPTHLIKTRGQQVTLRCSPISGHKSVSWYQQVLGQGPQFIFQYYEKEERGRGNFPDRFSARQFPNYSSELNVNALLLGDSALYLCASGGSNYGYTFGSGTRLTVV.

The gene calls are TRBV6-5 and TRBJ1-2; TRBD1 is a possible D gene (6 bases). The germline gives CDR1 MNHEY, CDR2 SVGAGI. This CDR3 is built from 14 residues. Deletions cut 6 bases from V and 5 bases from J, with 16 bases between. The CDR3 sequence is CASRGVTGPYGYTF. CDR3 nucleotide sequence: TGTGCCAGCAGGGGAGTGACAGGCCCTTATGGCTACACCTTC.

The table lists this clone with a count of one. The chain joins TRBV5-1 to TRBJ2-1, with D perhaps TRBD2 (6 bases). CDR3 size: 15 residues. The V gene lost 0 bases and the J gene lost 6 bases, with 13 bases spanning the gap. Germline V gene lookup returns CDR1 SGHRS and CDR2 YFSETQ. CDR3 nucleotides: TGCGCCAGCAGCTTGGCCGGGACTGGGGGCAATGAGCAGTTCTTC. It translates to CASSLAGTGGNEQFF.

The gene calls are TRBV6-5 and TRBJ2-4; TRBD1 aligns across 8 bases. V dropped 7 bases and J dropped 0; count of bases not matched to a gene: 5. The germline V gene has CDR1 MNHEY and CDR2 SVGAGI. This CDR3 spans 15 amino acids. CDR3 sequence: CASKDRALAKNIQYF. The CDR3 nucleotides read TGTGCCAGCAAGGACAGGGCGCTAGCCAAAAACATTCAGTACTTC.

CDR3 in DNA: TGCGCCAGCAGCCCAGCAGGAGGTAACTCCTACGAGCAGTACTTC. Protein: CASSPAGGNSYEQYF. The chain employs TRBV4-1 and TRBJ2-7; D might be TRBD2 (5 bases). Looked up from germline, CDR1 is MGHRA and CDR2 is YSYEKL. Deletions cut 4 bases from V and 0 bases from J, with 13 bases between. The CDR3 totals 15 residues.

This clone came up once. The V and J genes are TRBV7-6 and TRBJ2-7; 7 bases agree with TRBD1. The CDR3 spans 14 residues. V dropped 1 base and J dropped 6; count of bases not matched to a gene: 6. From germline, CDR1 is SGHVS and CDR2 FNYEAQ. This CDR3 reads CASSLGLGGSEQYF. The CDR3 region has the DNA TGTGCCAGCAGCTTAGGGTTAGGGGGCTCCGAGCAGTACTTC.

This sequence joins TRBV18 and TRBJ1-4; D is possibly TRBD1 (6 bases). The CDR3 totals 13 residues. Germline values: CDR1 KGHSH, CDR2 LQKENI. Trimming took off 3 bases at V and 6 bases at J, with 8 bases between the two ends. CDR3 bases: TGTGCCAGCTCACCGAGGGGGGATGAAAAACTGTTTTTT. Its protein is CASSPRGDEKLFF.